The rows below give T cell receptor beta chains drawn from one sample of a study of blood T cell repertoires in COVID-19. The assay was immunoSEQ multiplex PCR, and TCRdb's table has in-frame clones only and misses some. The repertoire holds roughly 250,000 clones, 70% to 90% seen once, with roughly 2% in the top ten. Sequencing was done on a sample of peripheral blood. The receptors come from a middle-aged woman who had recovered from COVID-19. The CDR3 runs from the conserved cysteine through the conserved F or W. Each record gives: J gene, V gene, clone size, D gene, CDR3 protein, CDR3 DNA. D genes are given only for firm matches. The size of a clone is reported for some rows only, either as once, few or many, or as a class for expanded clones.

TRBJ1-6	TRBV6-5	.	.	CASSYRGNYNSPLHF	TGTGCCAGCAGTTACAGGGGTAACTATAATTCACCCCTCCACTTT
TRBJ2-7	TRBV15	.	TRBD1	CATSRRTGSNEQYF	TGTGCCACCAGCCGCCGGACAGGAAGCAACGAGCAGTACTTC
TRBJ2-3	TRBV28	.	TRBD2	CASSQRTSGTDTQYF	TGTGCCAGCAGTCAACGGACTAGCGGCACAGATACGCAGTATTTT
TRBJ2-1	TRBV27	.	.	CASSSNRVSYNEQFF	TGTGCCAGCAGTTCTAACAGGGTTTCCTACAATGAGCAGTTCTTC
TRBJ2-3	TRBV6-5	.	.	CASRPRGSGDTQYF	TGTGCCAGCAGGCCCCGGGGGTCTGGCGATACGCAGTATTTT
TRBJ2-3	TRBV30	.	TRBD2	CAWSVPSPAGEHPRTDTQYF	TGTGCCTGGAGTGTCCCATCCCCGGCGGGGGAGCACCCCAGAACAGATACGCAGTATTTT
TRBJ2-1	TRBV7-3	once	TRBD1	CASSSDRYNEQFF	TGTGCCAGCAGCTCGGACAGGTACAATGAGCAGTTCTTC
TRBJ1-3	TRBV13	.	.	CASSLRGTAGNTIYF	TGTGCCAGCAGCTTACGGGGGACTGCTGGAAACACCATATATTTT
TRBJ1-6	TRBV19	.	.	CASSIYGDSPLHF	TGTGCCAGTAGTATCTACGGGGATTCACCCCTCCACTTT
TRBJ2-7	TRBV4-1	.	.	CASSQGVIGVPYF	TGCGCCAGCAGCCAAGGTGTCATTGGAGTACCGTACTTC
TRBJ2-7	TRBV7-2	few	TRBD1	CASSSTGWNEQYF	TGTGCCAGCAGCTCGACAGGGTGGAACGAGCAGTACTTC
TRBJ2-1	TRBV4-3	.	TRBD1	CASSQGRSGTGWFF	TGCGCCAGCAGCCAGGGACGGTCCGGGACAGGTTGGTTCTTC
TRBJ1-4	TRBV9	few	.	CASSVGQGGEKLFF	TGTGCCAGCAGCGTAGGGCAGGGCGGCGAAAAACTGTTTTTT
TRBJ2-5	TRBV12-3/TRBV12-4	.	.	CASRGSQETQYF	TGTGCCAGCAGGGGGAGTCAGGAGACCCAGTACTTC
TRBJ1-3	TRBV6-5	.	.	CASSNQQGWRNTIYF	TGTGCCAGCAGTAATCAGCAGGGGTGGAGAAACACCATATATTTT
TRBJ2-7	TRBV5-4	.	TRBD1	CASSSDRGKYEQYF	TGTGCCAGCAGCTCGGACAGGGGCAAGTACGAGCAGTACTTC
TRBJ2-2	TRBV5-1	.	TRBD1	CASSWTGGTGELFF	TGCGCCAGCAGCTGGACAGGGGGGACCGGGGAGCTGTTTTTT
TRBJ1-6	TRBV10-3	.	TRBD1	CAISESDRARSPLHF	TGTGCCATCAGTGAGTCGGACAGGGCGAGATCACCCCTCCACTTT
TRBJ2-1	TRBV9	.	.	CASSVGGYSYNEQFF	TGTGCCAGCAGCGTAGGCGGTTACTCCTACAATGAGCAGTTCTTC
TRBJ2-5	TRBV11-2	.	TRBD1	CASSPGDRAFGETQYF	TGTGCCAGCAGCCCCGGGGACAGGGCCTTCGGGGAGACCCAGTACTTC
TRBJ1-6	TRBV4-2	.	.	CASSQDRGNSPLHF	TGTGCCAGCAGCCAAGACAGGGGTAATTCACCCCTCCACTTT
TRBJ1-4	TRBV7-9	.	TRBD1	CASSSGTGGEKLFF	TGTGCCAGCAGCTCCGGGACAGGGGGTGAAAAACTGTTTTTT
TRBJ2-1	TRBV12-5	.	.	CASGSDGLEYNEQFF	TGTGCTAGTGGTTCCGACGGACTGGAATACAATGAGCAGTTCTTC
TRBJ1-6	TRBV6-6	few	TRBD1	CASSRGQGAGLNSPLHF	TGTGCCAGCAGCCGAGGACAGGGAGCTGGTTTAAACTCACCCCTCCACTTT
TRBJ2-7	TRBV29-1	.	.	CSVGGLRAYEQYF	TGCAGCGTTGGGGGACTTCGAGCCTACGAGCAGTACTTC
TRBJ2-7	TRBV25-1	.	TRBD1	CASSGPRLGTVTYEQYF	TGTGCCAGCAGTGGACCGCGCCTCGGGACAGTTACCTACGAGCAGTACTTC
TRBJ1-4	TRBV7-9	.	.	CASSPLWGPIEKLFF	TGTGCCAGCAGCCCCCTCTGGGGCCCCATAGAAAAACTGTTTTTT
TRBJ1-5	TRBV19	few	.	CASSMRDISNQPQHF	TGTGCCAGTAGTATGAGGGACATAAGCAATCAGCCCCAGCATTTT
TRBJ1-2	TRBV10-3	.	TRBD1	CAISGTGGNYGYTF	TGTGCCATCAGTGGGACAGGGGGCAACTATGGCTACACCTTC
TRBJ2-1	TRBV5-1	.	.	CASSLDPAGGQQFF	TGCGCCAGCAGCTTGGACCCGGCAGGGGGGCAACAGTTCTTC
TRBJ1-3	TRBV2	.	.	CASSVPRGAGNTIYF	TGTGCCAGCAGTGTACCTCGGGGGGCTGGAAACACCATATATTTT
TRBJ2-5	TRBV27	.	.	CAREETQYF	TGTGCCAGGGAGGAGACCCAGTACTTC
TRBJ1-5	TRBV7-2	many	.	CASSLQGTQPQHF	TGTGCCAGCAGCTTACAGGGGACTCAGCCCCAGCATTTT
TRBJ2-1	TRBV6-6	few	TRBD2	CASSYPTSGGYNEQFF	TGTGCCAGCAGTTACCCGACTAGCGGCGGGTACAATGAGCAGTTCTTC
TRBJ1-4	TRBV6-6	.	.	CASRRSGETNEKLFF	TGTGCCAGCAGACGAAGCGGGGAAACTAATGAAAAACTGTTTTTT
TRBJ1-5	TRBV19	.	TRBD1	CASSISRDRVSNQPQHF	TGTGCCAGTAGTATTAGCAGGGACAGGGTAAGCAATCAGCCCCAGCATTTT
TRBJ1-2	TRBV11-3	once	.	CASSTRTANYGYTF	TGTGCCAGCAGCACCCGGACAGCTAACTATGGCTACACCTTC
TRBJ1-3	TRBV11-3	.	.	CASSLVQAHGNTIYF	TGTGCCAGCAGCTTAGTGCAGGCTCACGGAAACACCATATATTTT
TRBJ1-6	TRBV3-1/TRBV3-2	.	.	CASSPPGPGYSPLHF	TGTGCCAGCAGCCCCCCGGGCCCGGGGTATTCACCCCTCCACTTT